These 15 T cell receptor beta chains were sequenced from one sample in a study of T cell responses to AZD1222 COVID-19 vaccine. Only in-frame clones appear in the TCRdb table, and some are missing; sequencing was by immunoSEQ multiplex PCR. The table records around 130,000 clones, around 84% of them present only once. Sequenced here: peripheral blood, sampled on day 0 of AZD1222 vaccination. The receptors stem from an adult in good health.

This chain joins TRBV5-4 and TRBJ1-4; 8 bases agree with TRBD1. This CDR3 spans 16 amino acids. Germline CDR1 is SGHNT and CDR2 is YYREEE (reference sequence). Trimming removed 3 bases from V and 8 bases from J; junction bases left unmatched: 12. CDR3 amino acids: CASSSQGQGGREKLFF. CDR3 nucleotide sequence: TGTGCCAGCAGCTCACAAGGACAGGGCGGACGGGAAAAACTGTTTTTT.

DNA of the CDR3: TGTGCCAGCTCACCAAGTTTGGGGAGCTCCTACGAGCAGTACTTC. Protein sequence: CASSPSLGSSYEQYF. The chain links TRBV18 to TRBJ2-7, with D possibly matching TRBD2 (5 bases). The CDR3 totals 15 residues. Trimming took off 2 bases at V and 0 bases at J, with 11 bases between the two ends. Germline CDR1 KGHSH, CDR2 LQKENI.

The CDR3 reads CASSRPTGGAGVYNEQFF. CDR3 coding DNA: TGTGCCAGCTCACGCCCTACAGGGGGCGCAGGGGTTTACAATGAGCAGTTCTTC. The chain employs TRBV18 and TRBJ2-1; 9 bases align to TRBD1. Losses at the gene ends were 4 bases for V and 4 bases for J; bases not matched to a gene: 14. The length of the CDR3 is 18 residues. CDR1 and CDR2 from the germline V gene are KGHSH and LQKENI.

This clone was observed a single time. The V gene is TRBV4-1, the J gene TRBJ1-4; D might be TRBD1 (5 bases). V shed 2 bases and J shed 3 bases, with 16 bases lying between them. The CDR3 length is 17 residues. Per germline, CDR1 MGHRA and CDR2 YSYEKL. The CDR3 nucleotides read TGCGCCAGCAGCCAAAGCCATCAGGGACGGTCTAATGAAAAACTGTTTTTT. Protein product: CASSQSHQGRSNEKLFF.

The chain has TRBV3-1 (or the pseudogene TRBV3-2) and TRBJ1-6, with D perhaps matching TRBD1 (6 bases). V gave up 0 bases and J gave up 6 bases, with 12 bases separating them. Germline values: CDR1 LGHDT, CDR2 YNNKEL (reference sequence). The CDR3 consists of 16 residues. The CDR3 spells CASSQDSRGANSPLHF. CDR3 sequence (DNA): TGTGCCAGCAGCCAAGATAGCAGGGGCGCTAATTCACCCCTCCACTTT.

The rearrangement uses TRBV13 and TRBJ2-3; D perhaps matches TRBD1 (5 bases). Trimming left V 5 bases short and J 3 bases short, with 18 bases between. The germline V gene has CDR1 PRHDT and CDR2 FYEKMQ (reference sequence). The CDR3 totals 16 residues. This CDR3 reads CASSVRLGPLTDTQYF. The CDR3 nucleotides are TGTGCCAGCAGCGTCCGTTTGGGGCCCCTAACAGATACGCAGTATTTT. The complete variable domain, with remaining parts taken from reference TRBV13 and TRBJ2-3, reads AAGVIQSPRHLIKEKRETATLKCYPIPRHDTVYWYQQGPGQDPQFLISFYEKMQSDKGSIPDRFSAQQFSDYHSELNMSSLELGDSALYFCASSVRLGPLTDTQYFGPGTRLTVL.

The chain has TRBV27 and TRBJ2-2; D is unresolved. V gave up 3 bases and J gave up 8 bases, with 4 bases separating them. Germline-derived CDR1 and CDR2 are MNHEY and SMNVEV (reference sequence). This CDR3 is 11 amino acids long. As DNA, the CDR3 is TGTGCCAGCAGTTTGGCTGGGGAGCTGTTTTTT. Protein product: CASSLAGELFF.

This clone came up a few times. The CDR3, as DNA: TGCGCCAGCAGCTTAGGTACGCAAGGGGGCACAGATACGCAGTATTTT. This translates into CASSLGTQGGTDTQYF. The chain joins TRBV5-1 to TRBJ2-3; TRBD1 is a possible D gene (5 bases). V was clipped by 2 bases and J by 1 base, with 14 bases between them. CDR3 size: 16 residues. Germline V gene data show CDR1 as SGHRS and CDR2 as YFSETQ.

The chain uses TRBV7-2 and TRBJ1-5, with D hard to call. The CDR3 totals 14 residues. Trimming took 4 bases from V and 3 from J, leaving 10 bases between them. Germline V gene sequence: CDR1 SGHTA, CDR2 FQGNSA. The CDR3 region has the DNA TGTGCCAGCAGCTCACCCCCGCTCAATCAGCCCCAGCATTTT. Its protein product is CASSSPPLNQPQHF.

The chain couples TRBV21-1 to TRBJ1-1; TRBD1, the table's D call, was not compared with the DNA. TRBV21-1 is deemed a pseudogene. The CDR3 totals 15 residues. Here the CDR3 DNA reads TGTGCCAGCAGCCGCTGGACAGGGGAGGGAACTGAAGCTTTCTTT. It yields the protein CASSRWTGEGTEAFF.

V gene TRBV11-2 combines with J gene TRBJ2-7, with D tentatively TRBD2 (5 bases). There are 13 residues in the CDR3. Germline V gene sequence: CDR1 SGHAT, CDR2 FQNNGV. The V end was cut by 3 bases, the J end by 7 bases, with 13 bases between. In DNA form, the CDR3 reads TGTGCCAGCAGCTTGACGGAGGATCAGGAGCAGTACTTC. Translating gives CASSLTEDQEQYF.

This chain joins TRBV5-1 and TRBJ1-4, with TRBD1 identical over 7 bases. Trimming took 0 bases from V and 6 from J; bases not matched to a gene: 5. The CDR3 is 15 residues long. Per the germline V gene, CDR1 is SGHRS and CDR2 is YFSETQ. The CDR3 region is CASSLGRGPDEKLFF. CDR3 DNA: TGCGCCAGCAGCTTGGGTAGGGGGCCCGATGAAAAACTGTTTTTT.

The chain links TRBV18 to TRBJ1-3; no firm D call. Germline loops: CDR1 KGHSH, CDR2 LQKENI. This CDR3 has 18 residues. V shed 4 bases and J shed 1 base, with 20 bases lying between them. CDR3 sequence: CASSLRPVVGPSGNTIYF. DNA of the CDR3: TGTGCCAGCTCACTTCGACCGGTGGTTGGGCCGTCTGGAAACACCATATATTTT.

This chain joins TRBV4-1 and TRBJ1-5; D is uncertain. CDR3 length: 19 amino acids. In germline, CDR1 is MGHRA, CDR2 YSYEKL. V lost 3 bases and J lost 0, with 21 bases in between. The CDR3 spells CASSHHELPSAYSNQPQHF. In nucleotides, the CDR3 is TGCGCCAGCAGCCATCACGAACTCCCCTCAGCATATAGCAATCAGCCCCAGCATTTT.

Only a few counts were recorded for this clone. V gene TRBV4-1 combines with J gene TRBJ2-7; the match to TRBD2 covers 14 bases. Trimming took 6 bases from V and 6 from J; bases not matched to a gene: 4. Germline V CDR1 and CDR2: MGHRA, YSYEKL. The CDR3 extends over 14 amino acids. CDR3 sequence reads: CASRSGLAGGEQYF. The CDR3 DNA reads TGCGCCAGCAGGTCAGGACTAGCGGGAGGCGAGCAGTACTTC.